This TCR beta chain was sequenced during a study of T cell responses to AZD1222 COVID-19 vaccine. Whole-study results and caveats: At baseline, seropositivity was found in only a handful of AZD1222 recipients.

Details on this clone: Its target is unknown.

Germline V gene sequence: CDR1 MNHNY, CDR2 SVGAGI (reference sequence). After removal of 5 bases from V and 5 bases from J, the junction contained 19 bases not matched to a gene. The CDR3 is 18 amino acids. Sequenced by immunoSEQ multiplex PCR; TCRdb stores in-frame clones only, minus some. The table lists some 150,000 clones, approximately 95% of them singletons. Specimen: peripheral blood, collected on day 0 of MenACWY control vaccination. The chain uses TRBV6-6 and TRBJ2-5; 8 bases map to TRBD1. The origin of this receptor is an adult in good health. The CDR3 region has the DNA TGTGCCAGCAGTCCCCAAAGGCCCTCAGGGGGCGAGTGGGAGACCCAGTACTTC. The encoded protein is CASSPQRPSGGEWETQYF.